The 2 T cell receptor beta chains below all came from one sample that was sequenced in a study of blood T cell repertoires in COVID-19 (dated by TCRdb to the early 2020s). Library prep was done by the immunoSEQ multiplex PCR assay. As stored in TCRdb, this immuneACCESS dataset retains in-frame rearrangements with V and J assigned. A fraction of the clones does not appear; measured against another copy, unresolved V genes explain less than half of the discrepancy, and the remainder lacks a known reason. The sample table records around 250,000 clones; 91% of these occur just once. The biggest ten clones account for about 1.2% of the sample. What was sequenced was PBMCs or T cells enriched from blood (not recorded which). The source of these receptors is a human donor in a cohort exposed to, infected with or recovered from COVID-19 (not recorded which). The donor label of this sample is uncertain.

J is TRBJ2-5 and V is TRBV4-1; 10 bases align to TRBD2. This CDR3 is built from 14 residues. V gave up 4 bases and J gave up 2 bases; unmatched junction bases: 1. Per germline, CDR1 MGHRA and CDR2 YSYEKL. CDR3 coding DNA: TGCGCCAGCAGCCTTAGCGGGGGGCAAGAGACCCAGTACTTC. Its protein is CASSLSGGQETQYF.

J is TRBJ1-2 and V is TRBV19; TRBD1 aligns across 9 bases. The V gene's germline CDR1 is LNHDA and CDR2 SQIVND (reference sequence). This CDR3 region has 17 residues. After removal of 2 bases from V and 0 bases from J, the junction contained 7 bases not matched to a gene. CDR3 in DNA: TGTGCCAGTAGTATACTACAGGGGGCGCATGCTAACTATGGCTACACCTTC. Its translation is CASSILQGAHANYGYTF.